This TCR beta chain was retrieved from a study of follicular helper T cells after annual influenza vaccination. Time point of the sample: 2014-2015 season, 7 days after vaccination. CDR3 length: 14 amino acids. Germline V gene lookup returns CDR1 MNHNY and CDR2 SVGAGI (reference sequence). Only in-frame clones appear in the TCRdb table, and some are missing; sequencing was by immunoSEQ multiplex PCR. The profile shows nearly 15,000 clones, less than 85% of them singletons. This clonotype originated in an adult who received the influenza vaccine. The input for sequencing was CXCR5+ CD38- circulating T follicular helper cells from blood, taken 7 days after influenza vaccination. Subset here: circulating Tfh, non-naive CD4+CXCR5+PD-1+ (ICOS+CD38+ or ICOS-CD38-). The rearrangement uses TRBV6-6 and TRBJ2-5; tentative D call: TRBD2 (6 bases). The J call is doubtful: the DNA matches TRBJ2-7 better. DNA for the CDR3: TGTGCCAGCAGTTTGGGCGGGGCGGCATCCGAGCAGTACTTC. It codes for CASSLGGAASEQYF.